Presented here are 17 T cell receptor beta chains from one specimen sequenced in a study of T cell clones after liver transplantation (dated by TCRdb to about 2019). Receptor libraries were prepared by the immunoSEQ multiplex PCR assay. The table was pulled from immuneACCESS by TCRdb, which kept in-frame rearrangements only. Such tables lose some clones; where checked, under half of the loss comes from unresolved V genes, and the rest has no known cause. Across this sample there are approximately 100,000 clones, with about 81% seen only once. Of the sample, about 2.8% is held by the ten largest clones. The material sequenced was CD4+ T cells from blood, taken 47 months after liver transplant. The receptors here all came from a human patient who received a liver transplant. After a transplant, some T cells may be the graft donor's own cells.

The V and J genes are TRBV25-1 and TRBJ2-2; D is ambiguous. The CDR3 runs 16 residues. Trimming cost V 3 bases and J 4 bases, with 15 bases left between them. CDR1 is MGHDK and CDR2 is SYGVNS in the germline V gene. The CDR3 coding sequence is TGTGCCAGCAGTGACCCCCAATTAGCATCCACCGGGGAGCTGTTTTTT. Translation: CASSDPQLASTGELFF.

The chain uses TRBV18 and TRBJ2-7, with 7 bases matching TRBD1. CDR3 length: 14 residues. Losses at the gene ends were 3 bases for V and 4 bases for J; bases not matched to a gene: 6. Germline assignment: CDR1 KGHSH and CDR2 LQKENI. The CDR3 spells CASSPDRVGYEQYF. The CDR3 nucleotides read TGTGCCAGCTCACCCGACAGGGTGGGATACGAGCAGTACTTC.

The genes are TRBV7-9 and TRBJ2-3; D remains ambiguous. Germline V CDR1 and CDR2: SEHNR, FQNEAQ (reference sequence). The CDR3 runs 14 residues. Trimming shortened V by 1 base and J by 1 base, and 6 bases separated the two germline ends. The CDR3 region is CASSLGGRTDTQYF. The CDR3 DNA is TGTGCCAGCAGCTTAGGAGGTCGCACAGATACGCAGTATTTT.

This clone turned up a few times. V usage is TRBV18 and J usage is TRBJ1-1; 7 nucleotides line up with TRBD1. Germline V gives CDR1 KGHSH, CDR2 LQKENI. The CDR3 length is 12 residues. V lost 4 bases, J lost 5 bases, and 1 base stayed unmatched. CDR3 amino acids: CASSQTGTEAFF. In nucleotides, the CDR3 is TGTGCCAGCTCACAGACAGGGACTGAAGCTTTCTTT.

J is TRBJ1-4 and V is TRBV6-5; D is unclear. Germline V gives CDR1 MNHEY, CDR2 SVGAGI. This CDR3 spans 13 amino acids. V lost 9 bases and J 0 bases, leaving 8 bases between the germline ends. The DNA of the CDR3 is TGTGCCAGTCGGGGTCCAACTAATGAAAAACTGTTTTTT. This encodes CASRGPTNEKLFF.

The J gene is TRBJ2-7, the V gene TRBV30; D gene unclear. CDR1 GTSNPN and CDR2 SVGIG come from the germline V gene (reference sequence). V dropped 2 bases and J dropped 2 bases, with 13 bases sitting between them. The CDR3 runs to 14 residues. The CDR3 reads CAWSYGGSAYEQYF. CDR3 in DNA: TGTGCCTGGAGTTACGGCGGAAGTGCCTACGAGCAGTACTTC.

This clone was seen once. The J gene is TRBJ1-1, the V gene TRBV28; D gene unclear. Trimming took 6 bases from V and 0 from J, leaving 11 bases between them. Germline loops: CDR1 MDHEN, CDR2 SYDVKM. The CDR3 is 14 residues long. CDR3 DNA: TGTGCCAGCAGGGCCCAACAGTTGAACACTGAAGCTTTCTTT. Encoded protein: CASRAQQLNTEAFF.

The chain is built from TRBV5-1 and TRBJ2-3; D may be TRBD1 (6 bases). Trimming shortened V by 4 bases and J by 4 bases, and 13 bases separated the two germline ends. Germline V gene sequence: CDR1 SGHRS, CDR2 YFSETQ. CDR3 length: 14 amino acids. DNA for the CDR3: TGCGCCAGCAGCAAAGACAGGTTTTCAGATACGCAGTATTTT. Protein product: CASSKDRFSDTQYF. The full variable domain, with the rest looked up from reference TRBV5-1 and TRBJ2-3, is KAGVTQTPRYLIKTRGQQVTLSCSPISGHRSVSWYQQTPGQGLQFLFEYFSETQRNKGNFPGRFSGRQFSNSRSEMNVSTLELGDSALYLCASSKDRFSDTQYFGPGTRLTVL.

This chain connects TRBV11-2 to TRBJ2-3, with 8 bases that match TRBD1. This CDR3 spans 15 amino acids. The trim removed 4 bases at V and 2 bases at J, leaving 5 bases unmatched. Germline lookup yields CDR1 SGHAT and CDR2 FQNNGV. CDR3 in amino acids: CASSSTGAHTDTQYF. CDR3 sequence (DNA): TGTGCCAGCAGCTCGACAGGGGCCCACACAGATACGCAGTATTTT. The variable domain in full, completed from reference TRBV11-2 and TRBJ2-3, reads EAGVAQSPRYKIIEKRQSVAFWCNPISGHATLYWYQQILGQGPKLLIQFQNNGVVDDSQLPKDRFSAERLKGVDSTLKIQPAKLEDSAVYLCASSSTGAHTDTQYFGPGTRLTVL.

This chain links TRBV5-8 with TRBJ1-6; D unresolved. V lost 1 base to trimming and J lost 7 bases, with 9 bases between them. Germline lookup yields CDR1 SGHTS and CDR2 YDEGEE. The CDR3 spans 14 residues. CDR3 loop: CASSLTMGNSPLHF. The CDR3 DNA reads TGTGCCAGCAGCTTGACTATGGGGAATTCACCCCTCCACTTT.

DNA for the CDR3: TGTGCCAGCAGATACGGACAGGGGGCATCTGGAAACACCATATATTTT. Residues: CASRYGQGASGNTIYF. J is TRBJ1-3 and V is TRBV11-2; 11 bases match TRBD1. The CDR3 contains 16 residues. Unmatched junction bases numbered 5, after V lost 6 bases and J lost 1 base. Germline CDR1 SGHAT, CDR2 FQNNGV.

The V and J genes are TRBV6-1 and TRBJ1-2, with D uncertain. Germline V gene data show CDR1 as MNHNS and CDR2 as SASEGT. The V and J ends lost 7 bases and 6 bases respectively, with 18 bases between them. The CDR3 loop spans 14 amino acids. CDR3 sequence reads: CASNLAGSRDGYTF. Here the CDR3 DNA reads TGTGCCAGCAATCTAGCCGGGTCCCGAGATGGCTACACCTTC.

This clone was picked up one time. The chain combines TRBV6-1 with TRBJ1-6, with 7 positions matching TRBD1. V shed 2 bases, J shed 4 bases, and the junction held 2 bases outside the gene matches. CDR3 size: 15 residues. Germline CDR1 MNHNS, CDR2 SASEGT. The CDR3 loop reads CASSETGQYNSPLHF. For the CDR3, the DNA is TGTGCCAGCAGTGAAACGGGACAGTATAATTCACCCCTCCACTTT.

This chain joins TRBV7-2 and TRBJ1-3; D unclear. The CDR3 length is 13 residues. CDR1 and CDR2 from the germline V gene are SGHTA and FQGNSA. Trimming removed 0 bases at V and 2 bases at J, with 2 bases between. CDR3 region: CASSLAAGNTIYF. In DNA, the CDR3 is TGTGCCAGCAGCTTAGCGGCTGGAAACACCATATATTTT. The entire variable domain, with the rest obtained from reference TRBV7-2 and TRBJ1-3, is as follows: GAGVSQSPSNKVTEKGKDVELRCDPISGHTALYWYRQSLGQGLEFLIYFQGNSAPDKSGLPSDRFSAERTGGSVSTLTIQRTQQEDSAVYLCASSLAAGNTIYFGEGSWLTVV.

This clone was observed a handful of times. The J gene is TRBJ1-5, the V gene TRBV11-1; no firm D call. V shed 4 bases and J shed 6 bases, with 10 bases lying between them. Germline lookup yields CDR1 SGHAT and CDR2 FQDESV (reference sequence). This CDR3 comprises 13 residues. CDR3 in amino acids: CASSSGSSQPQHF. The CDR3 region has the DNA TGTGCCAGCAGCTCTGGGAGCTCTCAGCCCCAGCATTTT.

In nucleotides, the CDR3 is TGTGCCAGCAGCGGCGGGACAGGTCGCACAGATACGCAGTATTTT. The encoded protein is CASSGGTGRTDTQYF. V gene TRBV7-6 combines with J gene TRBJ2-3; 8 bases match TRBD1. V trimming: 5 bases; J trimming: 1 base; junction bases outside the gene matches: 5. CDR3 length: 15 residues. Germline V lookup: CDR1 SGHVS, CDR2 FNYEAQ.

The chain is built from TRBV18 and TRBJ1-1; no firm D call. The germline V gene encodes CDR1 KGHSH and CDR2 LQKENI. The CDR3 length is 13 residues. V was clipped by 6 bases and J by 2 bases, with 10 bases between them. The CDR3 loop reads CASSAGVNTEAFF. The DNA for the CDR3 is TGTGCCAGCTCCGCCGGGGTAAACACTGAAGCTTTCTTT.